The 22 T cell receptor beta chains reported below all come from one sample, sequenced in a study of blood T cells in healthy people across ages. Using a J-beta primer mix together with a sample-barcoded 5' primer, a second PCR was run for roughly 6 to 12 cycles. Each CDR3 protein is one row after TCRdb ran MiXCR on the 5' RACE reads. The sample carries around 1,000,000 distinct CDR3 sequences, almost 25% recorded once. The same data also went into a second study, on T cells of mothers and their children.

Input material: blood. The receptors were gathered from a girl aged 2 to 10 in good health.

The chain is built from TRBV28 and TRBJ1-1, with 8 bases fitting TRBD1. The length of the CDR3 is 16 residues. Germline CDR1 MDHEN, CDR2 SYDVKM. V dropped 5 bases and J dropped 4; count of bases not matched to a gene: 12. The CDR3 DNA follows: TGTGCCAGCAGTATTATTTTAGACAGGGGATCCACTGAAGCTTTCTTT. Its translation: CASSIILDRGSTEAFF.

The table lists this clonotype with a few counts. The chain employs TRBV11-2 and TRBJ2-4; possibly TRBD1 or TRBD2 for D (6 bases each). The CDR3 covers 16 residues. The V end lost 0 bases, the J end lost 0 bases, and 9 bases lay between the germline ends. CDR1 and CDR2 (germline): SGHAT, FQNNGV. The CDR3 is CASSLEGGLAKNIQYF. DNA for the CDR3: TGTGCCAGCAGCTTAGAAGGGGGGCTAGCCAAAAACATTCAGTACTTC. The full variable domain, with the rest looked up from reference TRBV11-2 and TRBJ2-4, is EAGVAQSPRYKIIEKRQSVAFWCNPISGHATLYWYQQILGQGPKLLIQFQNNGVVDDSQLPKDRFSAERLKGVDSTLKIQPAKLEDSAVYLCASSLEGGLAKNIQYFGAGTRLSVL.

This clonotype has only a few counts. This rearrangement joins TRBV3-1 to TRBJ1-5; D possibly corresponds to TRBD1 (6 bases). Germline V CDR1 and CDR2: LGHDT, YNNKEL (reference sequence). Trimming removed 0 bases from V and 4 bases from J, with 19 bases in between. This CDR3 has 18 residues. CDR3 nucleotides: TGTGCCAGCAGCCAAGATCTAAAAAGGGGGATGGTAAATCAGCCCCAGCATTTT. Amino acid sequence: CASSQDLKRGMVNQPQHF.

This clonotype showed up just a few times. The chain carries TRBV7-9 and TRBJ2-5; the match to TRBD2 covers 9 bases. The J call may be incorrect, as the DNA end agrees better with TRBJ2-7. The CDR3 sequence is 16 residues long. The germline V gene encodes CDR1 SEHNR and CDR2 FQNEAQ (reference sequence). CDR3: CASRTSGLRDEDEQYF. The CDR3 region has the DNA TGTGCCAGCAGGACTAGCGGACTCCGCGATGAAGACGAGCAGTACTTC.

This clonotype showed up just a few times. The chain joins TRBV25-1 to TRBJ1-1, with a weak D call TRBD1 (5 bases). The V gene's germline CDR1 is MGHDK and CDR2 SYGVNS. The CDR3 extends over 15 amino acids. Trimming shortened V by 6 bases and J by 1 base, and 15 bases separated the two germline ends. The CDR3 nucleotides are TGTGCCAGCAGGTACCGCCAGGGTTGGAACACTGAAGCTTTCTTT. Amino acids: CASRYRQGWNTEAFF.

This clonotype was seen a handful of times. The chain employs TRBV6-4 and TRBJ2-3; TRBD1 might be the D (6 bases). Looked up from germline, CDR1 is MRHNA and CDR2 is SNTAGT. The V gene lost 5 bases and the J gene lost 5 bases, with 11 bases spanning the gap. CDR3 length: 13 residues. The CDR3 reads CASSFPGEDTQYF. The CDR3 nucleotides read TGTGCCAGCAGTTTCCCAGGGGAAGATACGCAGTATTTT.

The chain uses TRBV7-2 and TRBJ2-3; no reliable D call. V was shortened by 5 bases and J by 2 bases, with 14 bases between the two germline ends. CDR3 length equals 15 residues. Looked up from germline, CDR1 is SGHTA and CDR2 is FQGNSA. CDR3 loop: CASSLGFHFTDTQYF. In DNA, the CDR3 is TGTGCCAGCAGCCTAGGTTTTCACTTCACAGATACGCAGTATTTT. Supplemented by reference TRBV7-2 and TRBJ2-3, the full variable domain reads GAGVSQSPSNKVTEKGKDVELRCDPISGHTALYWYRQSLGQGLEFLIYFQGNSAPDKSGLPSDRFSAERTGGSVSTLTIQRTQQEDSAVYLCASSLGFHFTDTQYFGPGTRLTVL.

The V gene is TRBV29-1, the J gene TRBJ2-1, with 8 bases identical to TRBD1. The CDR3 runs to 12 residues. CDR1 is SQVTM, CDR2 ANQGSEA, per germline. Trimming removed 3 bases from V and 5 bases from J; junction bases left unmatched: 0. The CDR3 reads CSVEDRDNEQFF. The CDR3 DNA is TGCAGCGTTGAGGACAGGGACAATGAGCAGTTCTTC.

This clonotype was counted only a few times. The chain joins TRBV5-6 to TRBJ2-7; D tentatively fits TRBD1 or TRBD2 (5 bases each). The CDR3 has 14 amino acids. Germline CDR1 reads SGHDT; CDR2 reads YYEEEE. V was clipped by 1 base and J by 4 bases, with 12 bases between them. In nucleotides, the CDR3 is TGTGCCAGCAGCTTGCGGGGCGTGCAGTACGAGCAGTACTTC. The encoded protein is CASSLRGVQYEQYF. Variable domain in full (rest from reference TRBV5-6 and TRBJ2-7): DAGVTQSPTHLIKTRGQQVTLRCSPKSGHDTVSWYQQALGQGPQFIFQYYEEEERQRGNFPDRFSGHQFPNYSSELNVNALLLGDSALYLCASSLRGVQYEQYFGPGTRLTVT.

V gene TRBV6-6 combines with J gene TRBJ2-5; perhaps TRBD2 as D (7 bases). The J call could be wrong; TRBJ2-7 is a better fit for the DNA end. Germline assignment: CDR1 MNHNY and CDR2 SVGAGI (reference sequence). There are 15 residues in the CDR3. The CDR3 reads CASVQSRGGVDEQYF. In DNA form, the CDR3 reads TGTGCCAGCGTCCAGTCGAGGGGGGGCGTGGACGAGCAGTACTTC.

This clonotype came up a few times. V and J are TRBV27 and TRBJ1-4, with TRBD1 matching 7 bases. Germline CDR1 and CDR2: MNHEY and SMNVEV (reference sequence). V lost 6 bases to trimming and J lost 7 bases; unmatched junction nucleotides: 8. The CDR3 has 14 amino acids. CDR3 residues: CASRRDRDFEKLFF. The DNA for the CDR3 is TGTGCCAGCAGGCGGGACAGAGATTTTGAAAAACTGTTTTTT. Full variable domain (rest looked up from reference TRBV27 and TRBJ1-4): EAQVTQNPRYLITVTGKKLTVTCSQNMNHEYMSWYRQDPGLGLRQIYYSMNVEVTDKGDVPEGYKVSRKEKRNFPLILESPSPNQTSLYFCASRRDRDFEKLFFGSGTQLSVL.

The rearrangement links TRBV27 to TRBJ2-7; D could derive from TRBD1 or TRBD2 (5 bases each). Trimming cost V 3 bases and J 2 bases, with 14 bases left between them. This CDR3 is 15 amino acids long. CDR1 MNHEY and CDR2 SMNVEV come from the germline V gene (reference sequence). The CDR3 sequence is CASSFGATPAYEQYF. CDR3 DNA sequence: TGTGCCAGCAGTTTCGGGGCTACGCCGGCCTACGAGCAGTACTTC.

The chain recombines TRBV13 with TRBJ2-5; D ambiguous. The CDR3 sequence is 12 residues long. Between the trimmed V and J ends, which lost 7 bases and 5 bases, there was a span of 11 bases. Germline CDR1 is PRHDT and CDR2 is FYEKMQ (reference sequence). CDR3 amino acids: CASTRSVETQYF. The CDR3 DNA reads as TGTGCCAGCACCCGTTCCGTTGAGACCCAGTACTTC.

The gene calls are TRBV12-3 or TRBV12-4 and TRBJ2-5, with a possible D match to TRBD2 (6 bases). Trimming removed 1 base at V and 7 bases at J, with 13 bases between. CDR3 length equals 14 residues. CDR3 nucleotides: TGTGCCAGCAGTTTAGAGTCGGAGGGTCTGACCCAGTACTTC. Residues: CASSLESEGLTQYF.

This clonotype has at least ten counts. The chain links TRBV7-9 to TRBJ2-5, with unresolved D. The last part of the DNA fits TRBJ2-7 better; the J call may be wrong. This CDR3 has 11 residues. The germline CDR1 and CDR2 sequences are SEHNR and FQNEAQ (reference sequence). CDR3 in DNA: TGTGCCAGCAGTTTCTCGAACGAGCAGTACTTC. It encodes CASSFSNEQYF.

The V and J genes are TRBV5-1 and TRBJ1-2, with a possible D match to TRBD1 (5 bases). CDR1 SGHRS and CDR2 YFSETQ come from the germline V gene. Trimming stripped 3 bases from V and 3 bases from J, with 6 bases between. The CDR3 consists of 12 residues. The CDR3 DNA sequence: TGCGCCAGCAGCTCAGGGTACTATGGCTACACCTTC. This encodes CASSSGYYGYTF.

There are a few counts of this clonotype. V and J are TRBV20-1 and TRBJ1-2; D may be TRBD1 (6 bases). This CDR3 has 14 amino acids. Deletions cut 0 bases from V and 3 bases from J, with 11 bases between. Germline lookup yields CDR1 DFQATT and CDR2 SNEGSKA (reference sequence). The CDR3 nucleotides are TGCAGTGCTAGAGATAGGGGGGGATACTATGGCTACACCTTC. Its protein is CSARDRGGYYGYTF.

The rearrangement uses TRBV9 and TRBJ1-6, with D hard to call. Germline CDR1 is SGDLS and CDR2 is YYNGEE. This CDR3 comprises 13 residues. The V and J ends lost 4 bases and 5 bases respectively, with 7 bases between them. CDR3 nucleotides: TGTGCCAGCAGCTACGATGATAATTCACCCCTCCACTTT. Protein: CASSYDDNSPLHF. Looking up the rest from reference TRBV9 and TRBJ1-6 gives the full variable domain: DSGVTQTPKHLITATGQRVTLRCSPRSGDLSVYWYQQSLDQGLQFLIQYYNGEERAKGNILERFSAQQFPDLHSELNLSSLELGDSALYFCASSYDDNSPLHFGNGTRLTVT.

This rearrangement joins TRBV7-8 to TRBJ2-3; tentatively, D is TRBD2 (6 bases). Germline CDR1 and CDR2: SGHVS and FQNEAQ. The germline V and J ends were trimmed by 5 bases and 5 bases, with 26 bases remaining between them. The CDR3 extends over 18 amino acids. The CDR3 DNA is TGTGCCAGCAGCACACCACTGGGACTCTCCCAACACGGAGATACGCAGTATTTT. It codes for CASSTPLGLSQHGDTQYF.

This clonotype appeared a few times. The J gene is TRBJ1-2, the V gene TRBV12-5; TRBD1 agrees at 11 bases. Germline values: CDR1 LGHNT, CDR2 FRNRAP. V lost 5 bases, J lost 4 bases, and 9 bases stayed unmatched. This CDR3 contains 16 residues. CDR3 in DNA: TGTGCTAGTGGTAACCCCGGACAGGGGGCTGCCTATGGCTACACCTTC. Its translation is CASGNPGQGAAYGYTF.

The chain couples TRBV12-3 or TRBV12-4 to TRBJ2-3; 7 bases align to TRBD1. V lost 5 bases to trimming and J lost 6 bases; unmatched junction nucleotides: 11. CDR3 length equals 15 residues. CDR3: CASSGRLFRGDTQYF. The CDR3 DNA sequence: TGTGCCAGCAGTGGGCGTCTGTTCAGGGGGGATACGCAGTATTTT.

This clonotype showed up just a few times. The genes are TRBV7-3 and TRBJ2-1; TRBD2 aligns across 8 bases. V shed 5 bases, J shed 0 bases, and the junction held 6 bases outside the gene matches. CDR3 length: 16 residues. Germline V lookup: CDR1 SGHTA, CDR2 FQGTGA. As DNA, the CDR3 is TGTGCCAGCAGCCCCGTCAGCGGGAGCTCCTACAATGAGCAGTTCTTC. This sequence encodes CASSPVSGSSYNEQFF.